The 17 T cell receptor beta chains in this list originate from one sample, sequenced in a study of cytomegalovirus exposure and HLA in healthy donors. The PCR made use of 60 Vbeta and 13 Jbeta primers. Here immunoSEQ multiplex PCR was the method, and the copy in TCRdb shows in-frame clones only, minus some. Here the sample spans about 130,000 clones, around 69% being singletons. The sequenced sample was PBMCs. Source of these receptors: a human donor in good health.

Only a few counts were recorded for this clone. Here the CDR3 DNA reads TGTGCCAGCAGTTTTACTTCGGCGGGAGAAGCGTACGAGCAGTACTTC. Amino acid sequence: CASSFTSAGEAYEQYF. The V call is TRBV28, the J call TRBJ2-7; 7 bases align to TRBD2. Germline V lookup: CDR1 MDHEN, CDR2 SYDVKM. The CDR3 length is 16 residues. Trimming cost V 3 bases and J 4 bases; bases outside gene matches: 12.

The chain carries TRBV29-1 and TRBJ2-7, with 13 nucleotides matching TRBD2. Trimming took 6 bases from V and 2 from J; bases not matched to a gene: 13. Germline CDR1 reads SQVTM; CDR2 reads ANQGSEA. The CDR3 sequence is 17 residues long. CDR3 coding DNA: TGCAGCGTGGCCCCCCACACAGGGACTAGCGGGACCTACGAGCAGTACTTC. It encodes CSVAPHTGTSGTYEQYF.

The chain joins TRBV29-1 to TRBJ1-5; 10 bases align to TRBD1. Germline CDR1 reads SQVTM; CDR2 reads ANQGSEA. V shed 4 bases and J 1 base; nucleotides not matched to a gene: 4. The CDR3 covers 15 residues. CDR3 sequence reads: CSVGDRGRSNQPQHF. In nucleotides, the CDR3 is TGCAGCGTTGGGGACAGGGGACGCAGCAATCAGCCCCAGCATTTT.

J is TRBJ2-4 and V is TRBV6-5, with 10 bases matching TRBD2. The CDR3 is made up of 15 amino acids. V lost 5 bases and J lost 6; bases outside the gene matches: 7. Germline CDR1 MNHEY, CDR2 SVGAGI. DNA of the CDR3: TGTGCCAGCAGTATGGGGTTAGCGGGGGGAAACATTCAGTACTTC. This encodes CASSMGLAGGNIQYF.

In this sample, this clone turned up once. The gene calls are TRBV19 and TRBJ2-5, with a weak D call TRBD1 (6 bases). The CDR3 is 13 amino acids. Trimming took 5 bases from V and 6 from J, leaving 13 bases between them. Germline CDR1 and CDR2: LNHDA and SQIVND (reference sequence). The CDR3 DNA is TGTGCCAGTAGTGGACAGCGGCAAAAGACCCAGTACTTC. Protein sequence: CASSGQRQKTQYF.

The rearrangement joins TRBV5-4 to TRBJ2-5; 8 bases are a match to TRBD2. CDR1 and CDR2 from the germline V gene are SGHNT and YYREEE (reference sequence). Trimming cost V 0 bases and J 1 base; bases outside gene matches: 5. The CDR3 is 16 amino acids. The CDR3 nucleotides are TGTGCCAGCAGCTTGGCGGGGGGGCGAGGCCAAGAGACCCAGTACTTC. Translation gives CASSLAGGRGQETQYF.

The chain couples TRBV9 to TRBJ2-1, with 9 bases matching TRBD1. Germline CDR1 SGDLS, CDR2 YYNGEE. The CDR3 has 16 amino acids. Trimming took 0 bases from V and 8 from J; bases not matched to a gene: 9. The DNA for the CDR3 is TGTGCCAGCAGCGTAGTAACGGGACAGGGAAGTCATGAGCAGTTCTTC. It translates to CASSVVTGQGSHEQFF.

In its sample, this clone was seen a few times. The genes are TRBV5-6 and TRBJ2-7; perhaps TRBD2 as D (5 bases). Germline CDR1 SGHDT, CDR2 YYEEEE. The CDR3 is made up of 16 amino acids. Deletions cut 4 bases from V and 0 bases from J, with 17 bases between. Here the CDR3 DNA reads TGTGCCAGCAGCCACAGCGCGGACTTCCCCTCCTACGAGCAGTACTTC. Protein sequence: CASSHSADFPSYEQYF.

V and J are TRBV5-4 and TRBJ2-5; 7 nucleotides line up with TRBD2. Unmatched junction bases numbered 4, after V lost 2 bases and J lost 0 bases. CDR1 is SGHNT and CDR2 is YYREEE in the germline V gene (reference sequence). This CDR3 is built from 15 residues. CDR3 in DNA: TGTGCCAGCAGCTTTGGGGACTACAACCAAGAGACCCAGTACTTC. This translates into CASSFGDYNQETQYF.

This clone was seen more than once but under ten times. In nucleotides, the CDR3 is TGTGCCACTAAAAACAGGGCAACTAATGAAAAACTGTTTTTT. Translation: CATKNRATNEKLFF. The rearrangement uses TRBV19 and TRBJ1-4, with D maybe TRBD1 (6 bases). V was cut by 10 bases and J by 0 bases, with 12 bases left in between. From germline, CDR1 is LNHDA and CDR2 SQIVND (reference sequence). CDR3 length equals 14 residues.

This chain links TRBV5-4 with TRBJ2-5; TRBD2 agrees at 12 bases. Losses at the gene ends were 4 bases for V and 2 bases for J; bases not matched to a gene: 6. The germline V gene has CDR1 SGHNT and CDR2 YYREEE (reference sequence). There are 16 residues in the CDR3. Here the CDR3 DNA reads TGTGCCAGCAGCCAAGGACTAGCGGGGAGTCAAGAGACCCAGTACTTC. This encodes CASSQGLAGSQETQYF.

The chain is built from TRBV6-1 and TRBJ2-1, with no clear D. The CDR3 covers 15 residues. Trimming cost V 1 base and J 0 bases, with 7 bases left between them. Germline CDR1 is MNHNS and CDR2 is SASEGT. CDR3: CASSEGLLSYNEQFF. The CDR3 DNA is TGTGCCAGCAGTGAAGGACTCCTCTCCTACAATGAGCAGTTCTTC.

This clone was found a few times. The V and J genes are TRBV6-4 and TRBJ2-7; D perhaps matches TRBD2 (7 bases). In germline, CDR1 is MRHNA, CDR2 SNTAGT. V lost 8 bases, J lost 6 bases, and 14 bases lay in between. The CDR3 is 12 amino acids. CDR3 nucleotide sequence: TGTGCCAGCGGGGGGGGGCTTATCGAGCAGTACTTC. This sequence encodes CASGGGLIEQYF.

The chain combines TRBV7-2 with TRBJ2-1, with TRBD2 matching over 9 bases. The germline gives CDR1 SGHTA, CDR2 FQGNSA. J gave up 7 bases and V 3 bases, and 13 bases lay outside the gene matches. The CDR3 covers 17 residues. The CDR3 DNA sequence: TGTGCCAGCAGCTTGCGGATTGGGCGGGAGGGCCGAAATGAGCAGTTCTTC. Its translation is CASSLRIGREGRNEQFF.

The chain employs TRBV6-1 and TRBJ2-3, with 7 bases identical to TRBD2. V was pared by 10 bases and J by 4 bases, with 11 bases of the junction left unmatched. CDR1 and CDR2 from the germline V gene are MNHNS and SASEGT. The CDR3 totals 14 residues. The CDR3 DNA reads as TGTGCCACCACATTTGGCGGGGGAGCAGATACGCAGTATTTT. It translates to CATTFGGGADTQYF.

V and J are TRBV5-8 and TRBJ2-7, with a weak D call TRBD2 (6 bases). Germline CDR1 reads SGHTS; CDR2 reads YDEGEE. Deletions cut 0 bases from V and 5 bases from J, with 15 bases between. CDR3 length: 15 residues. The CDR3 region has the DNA TGTGCCAGCAGCTTGGTGGGGGAACTAGCCCACGAGCAGTACTTC. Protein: CASSLVGELAHEQYF.

The CDR3 region has the DNA TGCGCCAGCAGCCAAGGTGGAAGCGGGAATGAAAAACTGTTTTTT. This codes for CASSQGGSGNEKLFF. The chain links TRBV5-1 to TRBJ1-4; D is unclear. V was clipped by 4 bases and J by 5 bases, with 15 bases between them. The CDR3 runs to 15 residues. The germline gives CDR1 SGHRS, CDR2 YFSETQ.